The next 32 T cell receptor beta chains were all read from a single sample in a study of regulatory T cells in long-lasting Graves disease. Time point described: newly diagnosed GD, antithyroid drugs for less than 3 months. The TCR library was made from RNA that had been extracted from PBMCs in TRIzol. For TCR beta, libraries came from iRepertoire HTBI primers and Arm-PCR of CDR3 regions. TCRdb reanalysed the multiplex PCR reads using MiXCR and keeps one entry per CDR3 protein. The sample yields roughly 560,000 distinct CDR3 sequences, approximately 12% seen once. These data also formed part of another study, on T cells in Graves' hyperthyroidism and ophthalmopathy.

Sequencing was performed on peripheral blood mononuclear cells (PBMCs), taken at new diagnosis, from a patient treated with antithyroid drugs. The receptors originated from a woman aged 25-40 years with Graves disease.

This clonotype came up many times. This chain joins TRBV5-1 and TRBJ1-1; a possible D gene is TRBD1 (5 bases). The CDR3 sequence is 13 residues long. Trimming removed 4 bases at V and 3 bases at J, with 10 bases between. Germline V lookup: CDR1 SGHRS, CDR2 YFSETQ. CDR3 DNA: TGCGCCAGCAGCGCGGGGGTGGACACTGAAGCTTTCTTT. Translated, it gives CASSAGVDTEAFF.

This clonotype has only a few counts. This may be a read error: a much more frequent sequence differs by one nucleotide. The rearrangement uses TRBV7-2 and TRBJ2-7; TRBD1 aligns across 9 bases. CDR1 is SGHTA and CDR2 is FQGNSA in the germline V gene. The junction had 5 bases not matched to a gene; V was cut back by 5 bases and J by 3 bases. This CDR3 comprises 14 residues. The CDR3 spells CASSPRDRDYEQYV. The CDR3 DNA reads TGTGCCAGCAGCCCGCGGGACAGGGACTACGAGCAGTACGTC.

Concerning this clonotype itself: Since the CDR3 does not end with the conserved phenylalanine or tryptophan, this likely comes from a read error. The CDR3 loop reads CASGSGLNTEAFL. The CDR3 DNA is TGTGCCAGCGGTTCGGGACTGAACACTGAAGCTTTCCTT. The chain links TRBV12-3 or TRBV12-4 to TRBJ2-3, with a weak D call TRBD1 (5 bases). The DNA end is more similar to TRBJ1-1, so the J call may be wrong. The CDR3 is 13 amino acids.

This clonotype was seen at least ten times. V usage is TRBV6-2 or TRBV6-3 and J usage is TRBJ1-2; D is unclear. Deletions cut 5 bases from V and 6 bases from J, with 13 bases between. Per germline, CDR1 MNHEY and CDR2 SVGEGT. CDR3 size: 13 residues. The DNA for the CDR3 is TGTGCCAGCAGTGAAGCCTGGGTTCATGGCTACACCTTC. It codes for CASSEAWVHGYTF.

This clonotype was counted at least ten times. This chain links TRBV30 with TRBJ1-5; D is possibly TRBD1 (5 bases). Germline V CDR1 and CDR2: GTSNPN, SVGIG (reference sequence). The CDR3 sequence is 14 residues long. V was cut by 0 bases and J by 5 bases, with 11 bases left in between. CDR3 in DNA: TGTGCCTGGAGTGTAACGGGGACTGATCAGCCCCAGCATTTT. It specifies CAWSVTGTDQPQHF.

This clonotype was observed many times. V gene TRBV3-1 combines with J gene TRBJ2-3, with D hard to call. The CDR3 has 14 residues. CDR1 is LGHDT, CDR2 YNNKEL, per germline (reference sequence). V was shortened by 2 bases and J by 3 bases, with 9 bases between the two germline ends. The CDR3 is CASSQTTATDTQYF. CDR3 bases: TGTGCCAGCAGCCAAACCACCGCGACAGATACGCAGTATTTT.

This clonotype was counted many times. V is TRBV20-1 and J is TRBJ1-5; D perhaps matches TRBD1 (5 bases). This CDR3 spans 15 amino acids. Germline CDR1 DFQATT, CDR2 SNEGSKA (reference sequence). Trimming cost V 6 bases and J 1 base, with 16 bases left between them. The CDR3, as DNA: TGCAGTGCCGCGGGCCTCCGGGGCAGCAATCAGCCCCAGCATTTT. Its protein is CSAAGLRGSNQPQHF.

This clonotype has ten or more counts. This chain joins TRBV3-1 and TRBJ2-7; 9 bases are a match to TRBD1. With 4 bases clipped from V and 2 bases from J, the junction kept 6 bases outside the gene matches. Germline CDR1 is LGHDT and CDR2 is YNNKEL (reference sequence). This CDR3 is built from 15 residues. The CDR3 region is CASSRGTGNPYEQYF. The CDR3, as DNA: TGTGCCAGCAGCCGAGGGACAGGGAATCCCTACGAGCAGTACTTC.

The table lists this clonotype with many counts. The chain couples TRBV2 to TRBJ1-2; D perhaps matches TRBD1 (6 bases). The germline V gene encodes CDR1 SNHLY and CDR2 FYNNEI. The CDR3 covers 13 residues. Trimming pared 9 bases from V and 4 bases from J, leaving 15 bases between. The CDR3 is CASDSRGGYGYTF. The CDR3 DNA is TGTGCCAGTGACAGTCGAGGGGGCTATGGCTACACCTTC.

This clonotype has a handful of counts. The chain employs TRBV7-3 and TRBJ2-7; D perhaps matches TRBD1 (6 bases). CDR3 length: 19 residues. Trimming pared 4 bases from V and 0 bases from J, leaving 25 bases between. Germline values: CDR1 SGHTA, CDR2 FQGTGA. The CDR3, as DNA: TGTGCCAGCAGCTCGAAGACAGGCGCGCCAGGCCATAGCTCCTACGAGCAGTACTTC. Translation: CASSSKTGAPGHSSYEQYF.

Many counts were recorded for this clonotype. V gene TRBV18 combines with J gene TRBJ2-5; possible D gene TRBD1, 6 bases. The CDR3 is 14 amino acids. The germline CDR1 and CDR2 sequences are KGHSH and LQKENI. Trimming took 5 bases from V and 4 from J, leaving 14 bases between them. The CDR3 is CASSITDSAETQYF. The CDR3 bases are TGTGCCAGCTCAATCACGGACAGTGCAGAGACCCAGTACTTC.

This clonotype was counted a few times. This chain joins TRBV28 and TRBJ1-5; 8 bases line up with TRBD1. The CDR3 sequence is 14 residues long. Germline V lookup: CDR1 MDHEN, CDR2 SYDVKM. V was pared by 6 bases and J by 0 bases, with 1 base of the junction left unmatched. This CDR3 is CASRTGVSNQPQHF. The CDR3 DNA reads TGTGCCAGCAGGACAGGGGTTAGCAATCAGCCCCAGCATTTT.

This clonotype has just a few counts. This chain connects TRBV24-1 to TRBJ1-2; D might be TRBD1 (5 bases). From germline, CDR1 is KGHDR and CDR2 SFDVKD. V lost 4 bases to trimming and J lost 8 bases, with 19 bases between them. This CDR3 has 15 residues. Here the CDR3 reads CATSDSLGRTGGYTF. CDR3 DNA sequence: TGTGCCACCAGTGACTCTTTGGGGCGGACTGGAGGCTACACCTTC.

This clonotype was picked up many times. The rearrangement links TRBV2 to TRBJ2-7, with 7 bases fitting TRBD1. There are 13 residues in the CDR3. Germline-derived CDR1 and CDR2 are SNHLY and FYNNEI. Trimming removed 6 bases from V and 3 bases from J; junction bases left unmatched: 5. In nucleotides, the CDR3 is TGTGCCAGCAGGAGGGACAGCGACTACGAGCAGTACTTC. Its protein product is CASRRDSDYEQYF.

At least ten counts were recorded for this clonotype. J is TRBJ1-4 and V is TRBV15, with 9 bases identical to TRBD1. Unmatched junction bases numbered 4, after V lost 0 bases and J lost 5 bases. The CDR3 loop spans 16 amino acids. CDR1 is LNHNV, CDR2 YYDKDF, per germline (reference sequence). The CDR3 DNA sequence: TGTGCCACCAGCAGAGACGCGGGACAGGGAAATGAAAAACTGTTTTTT. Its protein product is CATSRDAGQGNEKLFF.

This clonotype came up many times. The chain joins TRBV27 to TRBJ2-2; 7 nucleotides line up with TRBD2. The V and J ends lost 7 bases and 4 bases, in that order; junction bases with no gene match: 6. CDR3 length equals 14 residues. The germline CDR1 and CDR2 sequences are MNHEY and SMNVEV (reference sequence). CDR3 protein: CASTEGGLTGELFF. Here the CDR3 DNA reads TGTGCCAGCACTGAGGGAGGGCTCACCGGGGAGCTGTTTTTT.

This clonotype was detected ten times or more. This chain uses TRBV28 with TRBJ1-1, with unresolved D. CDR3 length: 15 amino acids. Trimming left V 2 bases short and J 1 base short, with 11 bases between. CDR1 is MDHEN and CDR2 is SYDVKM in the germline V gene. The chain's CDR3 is CASSLIRETNTEAFF. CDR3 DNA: TGTGCCAGCAGTTTAATACGGGAGACGAACACTGAAGCTTTCTTT.

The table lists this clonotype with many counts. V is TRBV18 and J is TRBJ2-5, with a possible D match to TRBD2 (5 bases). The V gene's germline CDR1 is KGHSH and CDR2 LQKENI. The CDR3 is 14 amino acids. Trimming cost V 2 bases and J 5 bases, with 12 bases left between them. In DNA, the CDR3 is TGTGCCAGCTCACCAAGCGGACCGGGGGAGACCCAGTACTTC. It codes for CASSPSGPGETQYF.

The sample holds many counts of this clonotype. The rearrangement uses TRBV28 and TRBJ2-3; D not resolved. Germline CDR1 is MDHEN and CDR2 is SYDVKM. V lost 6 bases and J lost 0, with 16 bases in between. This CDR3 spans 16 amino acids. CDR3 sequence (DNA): TGTGCCAGCAGCACCCGCGGCAGCCCTAGCACAGATACGCAGTATTTT. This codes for CASSTRGSPSTDTQYF.

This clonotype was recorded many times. The CDR3 bases are TGTGCCAGTAGTAACCGGGACACTGACACTGAAGCTTTCTTT. This translates into CASSNRDTDTEAFF. The V call is TRBV19, the J call TRBJ1-1, with a tentative D call TRBD1 (6 bases). V lost 4 bases and J 3 bases, leaving 12 bases between the germline ends. The CDR3 sequence is 14 residues long. Germline V gives CDR1 LNHDA, CDR2 SQIVND (reference sequence).

CDR3 residues: CAWSGTGAQPQHF. The CDR3 region has the DNA TGTGCCTGGAGCGGGACAGGGGCTCAGCCCCAGCATTTT. The chain uses TRBV30 and TRBJ1-5; the match to TRBD1 covers 10 bases. CDR3 length equals 13 residues. CDR1 is GTSNPN and CDR2 is SVGIG in the germline V gene (reference sequence). Losses at the gene ends were 3 bases for V and 6 bases for J; bases not matched to a gene: 2.

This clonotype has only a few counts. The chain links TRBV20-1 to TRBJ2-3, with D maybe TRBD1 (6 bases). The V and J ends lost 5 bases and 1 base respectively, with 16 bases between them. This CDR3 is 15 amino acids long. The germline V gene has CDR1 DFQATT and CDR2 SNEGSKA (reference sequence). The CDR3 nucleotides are TGCAGTGCTCCTCCCGGGGCAGGGGGCACAGATACGCAGTATTTT. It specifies CSAPPGAGGTDTQYF.

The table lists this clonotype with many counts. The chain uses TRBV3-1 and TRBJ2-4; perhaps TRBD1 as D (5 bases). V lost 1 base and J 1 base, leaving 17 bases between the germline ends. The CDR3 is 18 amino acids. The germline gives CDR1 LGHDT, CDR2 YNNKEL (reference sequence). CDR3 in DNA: TGTGCCAGCAGCCAAGGGGCGAAGAAGGGGTGGGCCAAAAACATTCAGTACTTC. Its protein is CASSQGAKKGWAKNIQYF.

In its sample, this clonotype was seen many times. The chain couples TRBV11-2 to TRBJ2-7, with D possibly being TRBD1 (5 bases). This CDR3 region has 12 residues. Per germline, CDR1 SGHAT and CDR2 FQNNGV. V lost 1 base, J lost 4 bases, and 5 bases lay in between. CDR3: CASSLGQYEQYF. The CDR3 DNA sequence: TGTGCCAGCAGCTTAGGACAGTACGAGCAGTACTTC. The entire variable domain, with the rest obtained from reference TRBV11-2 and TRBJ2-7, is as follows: EAGVAQSPRYKIIEKRQSVAFWCNPISGHATLYWYQQILGQGPKLLIQFQNNGVVDDSQLPKDRFSAERLKGVDSTLKIQPAKLEDSAVYLCASSLGQYEQYFGPGTRLTVT.

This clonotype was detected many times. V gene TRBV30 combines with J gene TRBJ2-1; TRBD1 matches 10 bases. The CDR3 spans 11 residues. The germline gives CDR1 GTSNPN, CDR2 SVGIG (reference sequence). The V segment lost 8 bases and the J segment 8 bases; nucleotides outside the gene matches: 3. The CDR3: CARDRGHEQFF. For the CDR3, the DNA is TGTGCCCGGGACAGGGGTCATGAGCAGTTCTTC.

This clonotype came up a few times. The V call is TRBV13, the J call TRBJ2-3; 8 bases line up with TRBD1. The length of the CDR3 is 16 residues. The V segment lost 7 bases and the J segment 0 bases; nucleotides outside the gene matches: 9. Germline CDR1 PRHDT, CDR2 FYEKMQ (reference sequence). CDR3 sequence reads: CASTHSDRGSTDTQYF. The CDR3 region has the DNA TGTGCCAGCACCCATTCCGACAGGGGCAGCACAGATACGCAGTATTTT.

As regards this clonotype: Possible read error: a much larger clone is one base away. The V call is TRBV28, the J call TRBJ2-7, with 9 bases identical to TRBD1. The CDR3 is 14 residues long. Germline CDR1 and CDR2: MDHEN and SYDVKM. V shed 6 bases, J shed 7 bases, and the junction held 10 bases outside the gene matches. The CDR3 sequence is CASSPTGGAGEQYF. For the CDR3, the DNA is TGTGCCAGCAGCCCCACAGGGGGCGCGGGGGAGCAGTACTTC.

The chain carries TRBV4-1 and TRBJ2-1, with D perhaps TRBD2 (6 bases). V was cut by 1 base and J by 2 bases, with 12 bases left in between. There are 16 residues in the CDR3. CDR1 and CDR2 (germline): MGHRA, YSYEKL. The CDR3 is CASSQGFWGAYNEQFF. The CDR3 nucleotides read TGCGCCAGCAGCCAAGGATTCTGGGGGGCCTACAATGAGCAGTTCTTC.

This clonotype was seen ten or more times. This CDR3 is CASSFNPDGEGQYF. CDR3 in DNA: TGTGCCAGCAGTTTCAACCCAGACGGGGAGGGGCAGTACTTC. This sequence joins TRBV6-2 or TRBV6-3 and TRBJ2-7, with 7 bases matching TRBD2. CDR1 is MNHEY, CDR2 SVGEGT, per germline. J was trimmed by 9 bases and V by 4 bases; bases with no gene match: 12. The CDR3 loop spans 14 amino acids.

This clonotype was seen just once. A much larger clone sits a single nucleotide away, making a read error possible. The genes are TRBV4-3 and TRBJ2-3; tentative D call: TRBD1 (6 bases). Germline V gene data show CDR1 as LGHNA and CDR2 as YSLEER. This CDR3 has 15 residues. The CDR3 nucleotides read TGCGCCAGCAGCCAGTGGGGGCCTAGCACAGATACGCGGTATTTT. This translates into CASSQWGPSTDTRYF.

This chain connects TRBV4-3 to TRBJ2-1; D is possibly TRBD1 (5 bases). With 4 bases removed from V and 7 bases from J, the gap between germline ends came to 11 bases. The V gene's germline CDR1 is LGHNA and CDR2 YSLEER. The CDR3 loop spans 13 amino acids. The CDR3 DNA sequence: TGCGCCAGCAGCCTTCCAGACAGAAATGAGCAGTTCTTC. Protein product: CASSLPDRNEQFF.

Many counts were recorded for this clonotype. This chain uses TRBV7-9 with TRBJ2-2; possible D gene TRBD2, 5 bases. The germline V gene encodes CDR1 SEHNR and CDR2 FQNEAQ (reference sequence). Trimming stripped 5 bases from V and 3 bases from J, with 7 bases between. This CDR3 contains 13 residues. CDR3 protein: CASSLSDTGELFF. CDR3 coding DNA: TGTGCCAGCAGCCTTAGCGACACCGGGGAGCTGTTTTTT.